The T cell receptor beta chain under discussion was sequenced for a study of graft-versus-host responses after intestinal transplantation. About the study: Tacrolimus plus steroids were given to all recipients for about three years, preceded by anti-thymocyte globulin induction. Study-level findings and limits: Recipient marrow contained GvH clones, some of which appeared first in ileum or blood. Within the allografts of patients who had graft-donor T cell macrochimerism, graft-versus-host to host-versus-graft clonal ratios were high. Peak levels of circulating GvH clones tracked with early post-transplant HvG declines.

With respect to this clone: The antigen is undetermined.

Only in-frame clones appear in the TCRdb table, and some are missing; sequencing was by immunoSEQ multiplex PCR. Here the sample spans 25,000 to 35,000 clones, 90% to 95% being singletons. This TCR was recovered from a human patient who received an intestinal transplant, so some T cells may come from the graft donor. This sample comprised PBMCs, obtained roughly 62 days after intestinal transplant.

CDR3 DNA: TGTGCCAGCAGCTTAACCGCCGGGACAGAGAACACTGAAGCTTTCTTT. It specifies CASSLTAGTENTEAFF. The chain recombines TRBV11-1 with TRBJ1-1, with 7 positions matching TRBD1. V lost 2 bases and J lost 1; bases outside the gene matches: 7. The CDR3 contains 16 residues. Germline V gene sequence: CDR1 SGHAT, CDR2 FQDESV (reference sequence).